This T cell receptor beta chain was sequenced in a study of T-cell memory formation after mild COVID-19. TCRdb processed the 5' RACE reads anew with MiXCR; each CDR3 protein has one entry. Of around 340,000 distinct CDR3 sequences in the sample, roughly 15% were seen once. The germline V gene has CDR1 SGHVS and CDR2 FNYEAQ. This CDR3 contains 16 residues. Deletions cut 5 bases from V and 2 bases from J, with 19 bases between. The sample taken for sequencing was PBMCs or a T cell subset sorted from them (not recorded which). The TCR was taken from a man between 18 and 35 years old who had mild COVID-19 (a few samples of this study predate the infection). Cell type and time point are not known. The chain joins TRBV7-6 to TRBJ2-7; D possibly matches TRBD1 or TRBD2 (5 bases each). The CDR3 spells CASSVGGTGPTYEQYF. Written as DNA, the CDR3 is TGTGCCAGCAGCGTTGGAGGTACGGGGCCTACCTACGAGCAGTACTTC.